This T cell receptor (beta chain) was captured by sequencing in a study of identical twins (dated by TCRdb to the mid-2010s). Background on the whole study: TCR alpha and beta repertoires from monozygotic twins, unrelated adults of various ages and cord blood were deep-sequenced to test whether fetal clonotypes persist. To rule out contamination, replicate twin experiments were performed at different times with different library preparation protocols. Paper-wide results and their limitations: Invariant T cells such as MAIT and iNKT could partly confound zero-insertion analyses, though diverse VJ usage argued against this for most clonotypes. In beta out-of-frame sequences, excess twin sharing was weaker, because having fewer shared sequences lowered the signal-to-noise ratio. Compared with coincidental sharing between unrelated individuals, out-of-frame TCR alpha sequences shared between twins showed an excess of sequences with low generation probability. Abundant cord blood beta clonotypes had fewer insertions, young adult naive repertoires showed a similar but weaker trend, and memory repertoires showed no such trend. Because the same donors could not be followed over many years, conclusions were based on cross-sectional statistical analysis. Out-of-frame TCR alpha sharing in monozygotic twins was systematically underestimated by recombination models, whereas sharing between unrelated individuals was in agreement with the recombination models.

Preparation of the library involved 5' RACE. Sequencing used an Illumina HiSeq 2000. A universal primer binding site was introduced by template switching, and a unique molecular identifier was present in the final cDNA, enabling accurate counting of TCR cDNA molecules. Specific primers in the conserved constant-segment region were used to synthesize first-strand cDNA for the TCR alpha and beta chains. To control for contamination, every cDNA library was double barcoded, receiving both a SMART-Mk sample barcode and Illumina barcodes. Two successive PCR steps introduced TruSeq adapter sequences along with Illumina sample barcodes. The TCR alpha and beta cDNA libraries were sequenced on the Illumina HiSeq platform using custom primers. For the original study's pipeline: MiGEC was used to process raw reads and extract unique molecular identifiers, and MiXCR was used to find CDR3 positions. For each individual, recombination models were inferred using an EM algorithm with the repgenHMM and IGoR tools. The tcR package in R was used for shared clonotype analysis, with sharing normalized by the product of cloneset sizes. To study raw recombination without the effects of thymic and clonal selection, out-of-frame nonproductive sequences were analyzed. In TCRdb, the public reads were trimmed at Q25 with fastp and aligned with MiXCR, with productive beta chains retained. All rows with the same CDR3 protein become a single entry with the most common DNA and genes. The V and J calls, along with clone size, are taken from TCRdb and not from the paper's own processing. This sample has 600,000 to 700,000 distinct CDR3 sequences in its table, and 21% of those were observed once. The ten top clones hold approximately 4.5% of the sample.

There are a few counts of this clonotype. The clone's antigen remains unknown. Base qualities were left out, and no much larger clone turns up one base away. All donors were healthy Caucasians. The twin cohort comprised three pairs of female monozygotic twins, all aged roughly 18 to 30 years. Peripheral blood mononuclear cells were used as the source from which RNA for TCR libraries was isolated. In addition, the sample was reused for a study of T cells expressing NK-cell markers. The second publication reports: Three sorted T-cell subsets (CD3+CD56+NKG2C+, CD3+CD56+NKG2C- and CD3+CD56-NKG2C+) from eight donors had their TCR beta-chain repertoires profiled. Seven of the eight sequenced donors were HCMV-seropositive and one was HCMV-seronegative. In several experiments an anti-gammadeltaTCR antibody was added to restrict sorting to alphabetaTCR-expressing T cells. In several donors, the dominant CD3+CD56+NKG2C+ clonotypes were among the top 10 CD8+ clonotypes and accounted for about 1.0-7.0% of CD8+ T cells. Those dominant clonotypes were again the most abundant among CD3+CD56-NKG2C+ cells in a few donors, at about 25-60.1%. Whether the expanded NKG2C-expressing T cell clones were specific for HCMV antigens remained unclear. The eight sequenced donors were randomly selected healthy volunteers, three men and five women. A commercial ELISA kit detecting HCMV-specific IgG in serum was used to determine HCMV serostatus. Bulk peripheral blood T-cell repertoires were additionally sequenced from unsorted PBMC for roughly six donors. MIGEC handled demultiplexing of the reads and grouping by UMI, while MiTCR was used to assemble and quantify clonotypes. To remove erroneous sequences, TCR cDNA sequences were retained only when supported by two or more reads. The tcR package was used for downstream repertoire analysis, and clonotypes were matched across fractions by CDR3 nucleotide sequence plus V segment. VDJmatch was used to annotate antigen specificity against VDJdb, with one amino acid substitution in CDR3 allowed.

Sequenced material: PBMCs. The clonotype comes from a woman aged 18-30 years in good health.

The nucleotide sequence is given as TGCAGCGCCCGGACAGGCGCCTTTAAGCAGTACTTC. It specifies CSARTGAFKQYF. The V and J segments used are TRBV29-1 and TRBJ2-7; 7 nucleotides in the junction match TRBD1. V is pruned by 7 bases and J by 8 bases, leaving 11 bases of the junction without a gene match. Including cysteine and phenylalanine, the CDR3 has 12 amino acids. Only CDR3 DNA is held: 36 bases, read in frame from base 1. The germline V gene specifies SQVTM as CDR1 and ANQGSEA as CDR2.